These 15 T cell receptor beta chains originate from one sample sequenced in a study of blood T cell repertoires in COVID-19. Sequencing was performed with immunoSEQ multiplex PCR; in TCRdb, only in-frame clones are kept and a portion is missing. The sample yields some 58,000 clones, about 83% seen once. Material: peripheral blood. The receptors derive from a man aged 50 or older with acute or convalescent COVID-19.

V gene TRBV5-6 combines with J gene TRBJ2-7; maybe TRBD1 (6 bases). Germline CDR1 reads SGHDT; CDR2 reads YYEEEE. V was shortened by 2 bases and J by 2 bases, with 14 bases between the two germline ends. This CDR3 contains 15 residues. The CDR3 sequence: CASSFALQGPYEQYF. Written as DNA, the CDR3 is TGTGCCAGCAGCTTCGCGTTACAGGGACCCTACGAGCAGTACTTC.

The chain uses TRBV6-6 and TRBJ1-5; 8 bases are a match to TRBD1. Trimming removed 5 bases from V and 6 bases from J; junction bases left unmatched: 6. This CDR3 has 14 amino acids. Per the germline V gene, CDR1 is MNHNY and CDR2 is SVGAGI (reference sequence). CDR3 sequence: CASSLGQGGQPQHF. The CDR3 DNA is TGTGCCAGCAGTCTCGGACAGGGAGGTCAGCCCCAGCATTTT.

The chain couples TRBV19 to TRBJ2-2, with TRBD2 identical over 14 bases. Germline assignment: CDR1 LNHDA and CDR2 SQIVND (reference sequence). Trimming cost V 5 bases and J 1 base; bases outside gene matches: 9. CDR3 length: 19 residues. Here the CDR3 reads CASSSGLAGGLGNTGELFF. DNA of the CDR3: TGTGCCAGTAGTTCCGGACTAGCGGGAGGTTTAGGGAACACCGGGGAGCTGTTTTTT.

The chain couples TRBV6-5 to TRBJ1-4; TRBD1 might be the D (5 bases). The V gene's germline CDR1 is MNHEY and CDR2 SVGAGI. This CDR3 contains 13 residues. Trimming removed 8 bases at V and 8 bases at J, with 15 bases between. CDR3 protein: CASSQEGREKLFF. Here the CDR3 DNA reads TGTGCCAGCTCACAGGAGGGGAGGGAAAAACTGTTTTTT.

J is TRBJ2-7 and V is TRBV7-2; D ambiguous. In germline, CDR1 is SGHTA, CDR2 FQGNSA. CDR3 size: 11 residues. V lost 6 bases and J lost 2, with 5 bases in between. The CDR3 DNA reads as TGTGCCAGCAGTTATACCTACGAGCAGTACTTC. This encodes CASSYTYEQYF.

This sequence joins TRBV11-2 and TRBJ2-7, with 9 nucleotides matching TRBD2. Per germline, CDR1 SGHAT and CDR2 FQNNGV. CDR3 length: 15 residues. V shed 0 bases and J 0 bases; nucleotides not matched to a gene: 0. CDR3 amino acids: CASSLERGGSYEQYF. In DNA form, the CDR3 reads TGTGCCAGCAGCTTAGAGCGGGGGGGCTCCTACGAGCAGTACTTC.

In its sample, this clone was seen once. This sequence joins TRBV9 and TRBJ1-1; D perhaps matches TRBD1 (6 bases). With 1 base removed from V and 1 base from J, the gap between germline ends came to 11 bases. CDR3 size: 15 residues. Germline V gives CDR1 SGDLS, CDR2 YYNGEE. CDR3 protein: CASSVQGLGNTEAFF. The CDR3 DNA is TGTGCCAGCAGCGTACAGGGGTTAGGGAACACTGAAGCTTTCTTT.

The CDR3 coding sequence is TGTGCCACCAGCAGATCCTTCGGGGGGCTATCAATCAGAGATACGCAGTATTTT. This sequence encodes CATSRSFGGLSIRDTQYF. This rearrangement joins TRBV15 to TRBJ2-3; TRBD2 might be the D (7 bases). The V end was cut by 2 bases, the J end by 5 bases, with 23 bases between. In germline, CDR1 is LNHNV, CDR2 YYDKDF (reference sequence). The CDR3 runs to 18 residues.

In its sample, this clone was seen once. This chain connects TRBV7-9 to TRBJ1-5; TRBD1 might be the D (6 bases). V shed 5 bases and J shed 10 bases, with 18 bases lying between them. This CDR3 has 14 residues. The germline CDR1 and CDR2 sequences are SEHNR and FQNEAQ (reference sequence). CDR3 region: CASSLEQGPYPQHF. The DNA for the CDR3 is TGTGCCAGCAGCCTCGAACAGGGTCCATATCCCCAGCATTTT.

This clone was counted between two and nine times. This rearrangement joins TRBV27 to TRBJ2-7; weak D call: TRBD1 (6 bases). There are 12 residues in the CDR3. Germline CDR1 MNHEY, CDR2 SMNVEV (reference sequence). Trimming pared 5 bases from V and 6 bases from J, leaving 11 bases between. CDR3 coding DNA: TGTGCCAGCAGTCCAGGGGTGGGCGAGCAGTACTTC. Translation gives CASSPGVGEQYF.

The chain is built from TRBV5-1 and TRBJ1-4, with 8 bases that match TRBD1. The CDR3 is 15 residues long. The V gene's germline CDR1 is SGHRS and CDR2 YFSETQ. The trim removed 3 bases at V and 8 bases at J, leaving 9 bases unmatched. The chain's CDR3 is CASSSSGTGGEKLFF. Written as DNA, the CDR3 is TGCGCCAGCAGCTCATCCGGGACAGGCGGCGAAAAACTGTTTTTT.

V usage is TRBV6-5 and J usage is TRBJ2-2; no reliable D call. The germline gives CDR1 MNHEY, CDR2 SVGAGI. This CDR3 is 14 amino acids long. V lost 8 bases, J lost 2 bases, and 12 bases lay in between. DNA of the CDR3: TGTGCCAGCGGCTCGGAGCCTAACACCGGGGAGCTGTTTTTT. It is translated as CASGSEPNTGELFF.

J is TRBJ2-2 and V is TRBV19; 8 bases align to TRBD2. CDR1 is LNHDA and CDR2 is SQIVND in the germline V gene (reference sequence). The CDR3 loop spans 17 amino acids. J was trimmed by 5 bases and V by 4 bases; bases with no gene match: 12. CDR3 bases: TGTGCCAGTAGTACTTCCCTTGGTAGCGGGACGACCGGGGAGCTGTTTTTT. Residues: CASSTSLGSGTTGELFF.

This clone showed up just once. The V call is TRBV11-3, the J call TRBJ2-2; no clear D. V gave up 2 bases and J gave up 6 bases, with 10 bases separating them. This CDR3 region has 14 residues. CDR1 and CDR2 from the germline V gene are SGHNT and YENEEA. The CDR3 DNA sequence: TGTGCCAGCAGCTTAAGGAGCCGGGCCGGGGAGCTGTTTTTT. Translating it yields CASSLRSRAGELFF.

The chain joins TRBV4-1 to TRBJ2-7, with D possibly matching TRBD2 (7 bases). Germline V gene data show CDR1 as MGHRA and CDR2 as YSYEKL. The CDR3 has 15 residues. Trimming stripped 2 bases from V and 2 bases from J, with 13 bases between. Here the CDR3 DNA reads TGCGCCAGCAGCCAAAATGGGGGGGCTCCCTACGAGCAGTACTTC. Translation gives CASSQNGGAPYEQYF.